This TCR beta chain appears in the sequencing data of a study of blood T cell repertoires in COVID-19. The V end was cut by 1 base, the J end by 6 bases, with 7 bases between. The CDR3 runs to 13 residues. CDR1 and CDR2 (germline): GTSNPN, SVGIG (reference sequence). The repertoire was sequenced with immunoSEQ multiplex PCR; TCRdb's copy has only in-frame clones and lacks some. Here the sample spans about 160,000 clones, about 86% being singletons. This clonotype originated in a woman aged 70-85 years with COVID-19, enrolled during active disease. The chain carries TRBV30 and TRBJ1-6, with a tentative D call TRBD1 (5 bases). The sequenced sample was peripheral blood. The chain's CDR3 is CAWSEGFNSPLHF. The CDR3 nucleotides read TGTGCCTGGAGTGAGGGGTTTAATTCACCCCTCCACTTT.